This T cell receptor (beta chain) was documented in a study of regulatory and conventional T cells in RAG deficiency (dated by TCRdb to between 2016 and 2019). Background on the whole study: To compare the diversity and composition of the repertoires of Treg, conventional CD4+ and CD8+ T cells between RAG-deficient patients and healthy controls, the study applied high-throughput TCR beta sequencing.

Before genomic DNA extraction, conventional CD4+ T cells were isolated from blood as CD25-low CD127-high cells. Fewer than ten healthy control donors served as the comparison group for repertoire analyses. This clone was detected once. Its antigen is still unknown. Per-nucleotide qualities are absent, and no much larger clonotype sits a single base away. Points the paper makes about the study in general: Compared with controls, Omenn syndrome and CID/AS patients had about 100-fold fewer unique TCR beta sequences in Treg cells, but only approximately 10-fold fewer in the other subsets. Some T-cell subset analyses were not done for some subjects. Shorter CDR3 lengths were found in all patient T-cell subsets, and >75% Treg-Tconv repertoire overlap at nucleotide and amino acid level was observed in Omenn syndrome patients. Rather than being bona fide Treg cells, the sorted CD25-high CD127-low cells in Omenn syndrome patients may represent peripherally activated cells. Markedly lower Shannon entropy and higher Simpson indices were observed in RAG-deficient patients than in control T-cell subpopulations.

Measured from the cysteine to the phenylalanine, the CDR3 is 16 residues long. The CDR3 DNA has 48 bases and is translated from base 1. The germline V gene specifies SGHTA as CDR1 and FQGNSA as CDR2. Library method: the immunoSEQ multiplex PCR assay. Genomic DNA from the sorted T-cell subsets was used to amplify rearranged TCR beta chain products, which were then sequenced. Per the authors' processing: Shannon entropy and Simpson indices were used to measure the diversity of productive TCR beta rearrangements in each repertoire. Clonal expansion was assessed by the summed frequency of the 100 most abundant productive TCR beta clonotypes among total reads. The TRB repertoires were scored with a self-reactivity index that is based on amino acid usage at CDR3beta positions 6 and 7. Two-way ANOVA was applied to the repertoire analyses, whereas Student t or Mann-Whitney tests were applied to the flow cytometric analyses. TCRdb mirrors the immuneACCESS table, restricted to in-frame sequences. Some clones are absent from its copies; in checked studies, under half trace to an unresolved V gene, and the reason for the others is unknown. V, J and clone size are those of that table, while D and trimming were read from the DNA. Present in this sample are roughly 30,000 clones, 96% of which were seen just once. Over 0.35% of the sample belongs to the ten largest clones.

The sample was also linked to a second study, of regulatory T cells. Per that second paper: The multiplex PCR used 52 forward TRBV primers and 13 reverse TRBJ primers, with assay-based and computational corrections for amplification bias. Repertoires from patients had restricted unique TRB V-J pairs and skewed V and J gene usage, with the strongest effect in regulatory T cells. T-cell receptor beta repertoires of sorted regulatory, conventional CD4+ and CD8+ T cells were compared between CD3G-deficient patients and healthy controls. Peripheral blood mononuclear cells were isolated by Ficoll density separation. Within the immunoSEQ assay, multiplex PCR amplified rearranged TRB loci from genomic DNA. Sequencing of the TRB amplicons was done on an Illumina HiSeq platform. Custom algorithms error-filtered the raw sequences and aligned the raw sequences to reference gene sequences, after which the immunoSEQ online tools were used for analysis. The frequencies of productive and nonproductive TRB rearrangements were evaluated among unique sequences as well as among total sequences. For group comparisons, t tests, Mann-Whitney tests or two-way ANOVA were performed in Prism software.

The source of this sequence is a human donor in good health. The source material was CD25- CD4+ T cells sorted from blood. The V and J segments used are TRBV7-2 and TRBJ2-5, with 7 central nucleotides matching TRBD2. The assigned J gene may be wrong: the sequence end matches TRBJ2-7 better. The nucleotides are TGTGCCAGCAGCCTACGTGGGGGGGGAAGCTCCTACGAGCAGTACTTC. It translates as CASSLRGGGSSYEQYF.